This T cell receptor beta chain emerged from a study of identical twins. One entry per CDR3 protein, called by TCRdb with MiXCR from the 5' RACE reads. This table has 1,800,000 or so distinct CDR3 sequences, under 35% appearing once. About this clonotype itself: The antigen remains undetermined. It is unclear where the CDR3 begins or ends on the DNA, so no DNA is shown, and the CDR3 is as TCRdb lists it.

Study outcomes and limitations: Beta clonotypes that were abundant in cord blood contained fewer insertions, a pattern absent from memory repertoires. There was an excess of low generation probability in the out-of-frame alpha sequences that twins shared.

Counting both end residues, the CDR3 totals 17 amino acids. The germline gives CDR1 KGHDR, CDR2 SFDVKD. The TCR comes from a newborn girl in good health. The chain employs TRBV24-1 and TRBJ2-5; the table assigns TRBD1, which was not confirmed against the DNA. Sample: cord blood. CDR3: CATSDLGMGQGQETQYF.